The rows below give T cell receptor beta chains drawn from one sample of a study of human T cells and chemical hapten exposure. TCRdb ran MiXCR on the RACE reads and lists one entry per CDR3 protein. The profile shows around 130,000 distinct CDR3 sequences, approximately 9.5% of them singletons. Sequencing used whole blood. Every receptor here comes from a male donor in good health. Some clones in this sample may be carry-over from other donors' samples. Each CDR3 is given with its conserved first and last residue. The D gene is left open where the match is weak. Some rows have no size entry. The others give once, few or many, or a class for an expanded clone.

d_call	v_call	j_call	clone_size	cdr3_aa	cdr3_nt
TRBD1	TRBV3-1	TRBJ1-4	NA	CASSQDLDRGGQSNEKLFF	TGTGCCAGCAGCCAAGATCTGGACAGGGGAGGGCAATCTAATGAAAAACTGTTTTTT
TRBD1	TRBV7-2	TRBJ2-7	many	CASSRTIGQASLRNEQYF	TGTGCCAGCAGCCGAACTATCGGACAGGCCTCCTTGCGGAACGAGCAGTACTTC
NA	TRBV5-1	TRBJ2-3	few	CASGRIPTDTQYF	TGCGCCAGCGGGAGGATTCCCACAGATACGCAGTATTTT
NA	TRBV5-1	TRBJ1-1	many	CASSLSGVGIATEAFF	TGCGCCAGCAGCTTGTCGGGGGTGGGCATCGCCACTGAAGCTTTCTTT
NA	TRBV27	TRBJ2-3	NA	CVSSISGARTDTQYF	TGTGTCAGCAGCATCTCCGGGGCCCGCACAGATACGCAGTATTTT
TRBD1	TRBV7-6	TRBJ2-7	NA	CASSYRGLSSYEQYF	TGTGCCAGCAGCTACAGGGGCTTAAGCTCCTACGAGCAGTACTTC
NA	TRBV29-1	TRBJ2-1	few	CSVESTPGGTSSYNEQFF	TGCAGCGTTGAATCCACCCCGGGCGGGACGAGCTCCTACAATGAGCAGTTCTTC
NA	TRBV7-9	TRBJ1-3	many	CASSLDGSGNTIYF	TGTGCCAGCAGCTTAGACGGCTCTGGAAACACCATATATTTT
NA	TRBV7-9	TRBJ1-1	many	CASSTGQNTEAFF	TGTGCCAGCAGTACTGGACAGAACACTGAAGCTTTCTTT
TRBD1	TRBV6-2/TRBV6-3	TRBJ2-7	many	CASSYGQGINYEQYF	TGTGCCAGCAGTTATGGACAGGGGATCAACTACGAGCAGTACTTC
TRBD1	TRBV20-1	TRBJ1-3	few	CSAMGTGGFAGNTIYF	TGCAGTGCTATGGGAACAGGGGGCTTTGCTGGAAACACCATATATTTT
TRBD2	TRBV20-1	TRBJ2-3	many	CSARGIAGGRTDTQYF	TGCAGTGCTAGAGGCATAGCGGGGGGGAGGACAGATACGCAGTATTTT
NA	TRBV4-3	TRBJ1-1	NA	CASSQVGGTEAFF	TGCGCCAGCAGCCAAGTGGGGGGTACTGAAGCTTTCTTT
NA	TRBV12-3/TRBV12-4	TRBJ1-5	few	CASSLSPGGRQPQHF	TGTGCCAGCAGTCTGAGTCCGGGGGGCCGTCAGCCCCAGCATTTT
NA	TRBV6-2/TRBV6-3	TRBJ2-1	NA	CASSAYPSYNEQFF	TGTGCCAGCAGTGCCTACCCCTCCTACAATGAGCAGTTCTTC
TRBD2	TRBV3-1	TRBJ2-7	NA	CASSQDSTRLAEDYEQYF	TGTGCCAGCAGCCAAGATTCGACGAGGCTAGCGGAGGACTACGAGCAGTACTTC